The present T cell receptor beta chain was sequenced within a study of post-analysis software for immune sequencing data. General study results and limits: Co-batched samples clustered tightly together by F measure. There were five or six TRBV segments more frequent in patients than controls, and TRBV5-6, TRBV5-1 and TRBV20-1 were among them.

This clonotype was counted between two and nine times. Antigen: not known. The CDR3 is made up of 14 amino acids. V lost 7 bases, J lost 2 bases, and 15 bases lay in between. Germline V gene sequence: CDR1 SNHLY, CDR2 FYNNEI. Researchers reported that TCR beta cDNA libraries carried unique molecular identifiers. Some 500,000 cDNA molecules were obtained from 1 to 10 million T cells. TCRdb re-called the PCR reads with MiXCR, one entry per CDR3 protein. Of approximately 630,000 distinct CDR3 sequences detected, over 45% appear once; the ten largest clones hold 11%. The chain couples TRBV2 to TRBJ2-7; weak D call: TRBD1 (5 bases). The TCR originated in a girl aged 2-10 years with multiple sclerosis. The sample taken for sequencing was blood. CDR3 sequence reads: CASTGLRSPYEQYF. CDR3 coding DNA: TGTGCCAGCACAGGGTTACGGTCGCCCTACGAGCAGTACTTC.